This T cell receptor (beta chain) stems from a study of CD4 T cells in relation to SARS-CoV-2 and coronaviruses. The assay was immunoSEQ multiplex PCR, and TCRdb's table has in-frame clones only and misses some. The sample carries about 47,000 clones, about four fifths recorded once. The V end was cut by 0 bases, the J end by 7 bases, with 9 bases between. There are 13 residues in the CDR3. Germline V gene sequence: CDR1 MGHDK, CDR2 SYGVNS. Remarks on this clone: Its antigen is not known.

This rearrangement joins TRBV25-1 to TRBJ2-5; D unclear. This TCR came from an adult with COVID-19. The sequenced sample was naive CD4+ T cells from PBMCs, cultured in vitro. Subset given: naive CD4+ T cells isolated by negative enrichment. The CDR3 sequence: CASSEYKRGTQYF. The CDR3 nucleotides are TGTGCCAGCAGTGAATATAAGCGCGGGACCCAGTACTTC.